A single sample is the source of the 28 T cell receptor beta chains below, sequenced in a study of blood T cell repertoires in COVID-19. Assay used: immunoSEQ multiplex PCR; TCRdb lists only in-frame clones, some missing. This table has hundreds of thousands of clones, around nine tenths appearing once. Sequenced sample: PBMCs or T cells enriched from blood (not recorded which). Source of these receptors: a woman between 55 and 75 years old who had recovered from COVID-19.

This clone was found once. The V and J genes are TRBV19 and TRBJ1-2; 9 bases are a match to TRBD1. CDR1 LNHDA and CDR2 SQIVND come from the germline V gene (reference sequence). This CDR3 is built from 13 residues. The J segment lost 5 bases and the V segment lost 7 bases, leaving 5 bases of the junction unmatched. This CDR3 reads CASTDRGGYGYTF. The CDR3 DNA follows: TGTGCCAGTACGGACAGGGGTGGGTATGGCTACACCTTC.

The gene calls are TRBV5-5 and TRBJ1-2; D is uncertain. CDR3 length: 14 residues. The V and J ends lost 2 bases and 3 bases respectively, with 11 bases between them. Germline values: CDR1 SGHKS, CDR2 YYEKEE (reference sequence). CDR3 sequence: CASSLRGLDYGYTF. DNA of the CDR3: TGTGCCAGCAGCTTACGGGGATTAGACTATGGCTACACCTTC.

This clone was seen once. This sample includes further DNA sequences coding for the same CDR3. This chain connects TRBV7-2 to TRBJ1-5, with TRBD1 identical over 8 bases. CDR1 and CDR2 (germline): SGHTA, FQGNSA. The CDR3 extends over 15 amino acids. Losses at the gene ends were 3 bases for V and 7 bases for J; bases not matched to a gene: 8. The CDR3 nucleotides are TGTGCCAGCAGCTTGAGTGGACAGGGCGGCCAGCCCCAGCATTTT. This gives the protein CASSLSGQGGQPQHF.

The J gene is TRBJ1-6, the V gene TRBV2; 9 bases align to TRBD1. Germline V gives CDR1 SNHLY, CDR2 FYNNEI. There are 16 residues in the CDR3. The V segment lost 6 bases and the J segment 5 bases; nucleotides outside the gene matches: 8. CDR3 sequence: CASSTGTGFDNSPLHF. The CDR3 nucleotides read TGTGCCAGCAGCACCGGGACAGGGTTCGATAATTCACCCCTCCACTTT.

The gene calls are TRBV18 and TRBJ2-3; a possible D gene is TRBD1 (6 bases). With 4 bases removed from V and 1 base from J, the gap between germline ends came to 12 bases. CDR1 is KGHSH, CDR2 LQKENI, per germline. This CDR3 contains 15 residues. CDR3 residues: CASSHRQVGTDTQYF. The CDR3 DNA reads TGTGCCAGCTCACACAGACAGGTGGGCACAGATACGCAGTATTTT.

V is TRBV5-1 and J is TRBJ1-4; TRBD1 matches at 9 bases. Per germline, CDR1 SGHRS and CDR2 YFSETQ. The V and J ends lost 4 bases and 6 bases, in that order; junction bases with no gene match: 4. CDR3 size: 14 residues. CDR3 in DNA: TGCGCCAGCAGCACGGGACAGGGAGATGAAAAACTGTTTTTT. Encoded protein: CASSTGQGDEKLFF.

This sequence joins TRBV18 and TRBJ1-2, with D perhaps matching TRBD1 (5 bases). Germline CDR1 reads KGHSH; CDR2 reads LQKENI. The CDR3 spans 14 residues. V dropped 6 bases and J dropped 6 bases, with 17 bases sitting between them. CDR3 DNA sequence: TGTGCCAGCTCTCTTCGGACGGGACTTGATGGCTACACCTTC. Its protein product is CASSLRTGLDGYTF.

This rearrangement joins TRBV24-1 to TRBJ1-2; D unclear. The CDR3 extends over 13 amino acids. Trimming removed 5 bases from V and 0 bases from J, with 6 bases in between. In germline, CDR1 is KGHDR, CDR2 SFDVKD. The chain's CDR3 is CATSAAPNYGYTF. The CDR3, as DNA: TGTGCCACCAGTGCCGCGCCTAACTATGGCTACACCTTC.

In the case of this clone: Possible read error: a much larger clone is one base away. The chain uses TRBV2 and TRBJ1-1, with 10 bases matching TRBD1. The ends lost 6 bases at V and 3 bases at J; junction bases unmatched: 1. Germline assignment: CDR1 SNHLY and CDR2 FYNNEI. CDR3 size: 13 residues. CDR3 amino acids: CASSGQGDTEAFF. DNA of the CDR3: TGTGCCAGCAGCGGACAGGGGGACACTGAAGCTTTCTTT.

In its sample, this clone was seen a few times. The gene calls are TRBV2 and TRBJ2-3; no definite D call. The CDR3 runs 12 residues. From germline, CDR1 is SNHLY and CDR2 FYNNEI. Deletions cut 0 bases from V and 5 bases from J, with 3 bases between. CDR3 nucleotides: TGTGCCAGCAGTGAAGCCTTAGATACGCAGTATTTT. This codes for CASSEALDTQYF. The variable domain in full, with the rest retrieved from reference TRBV2 and TRBJ2-3, is EPEVTQTPSHQVTQMGQEVILRCVPISNHLYFYWYRQILGQKVEFLVSFYNNEISEKSEIFDDQFSVERPDGSNFTLKIRSTKLEDSAMYFCASSEALDTQYFGPGTRLTVL.

The rearrangement links TRBV30 to TRBJ1-5; D is perhaps TRBD1 (6 bases). V gave up 1 base and J gave up 5 bases, with 9 bases separating them. The germline V gene encodes CDR1 GTSNPN and CDR2 SVGIG (reference sequence). The CDR3 runs to 13 residues. As DNA, the CDR3 is TGTGCCTGGAGTGCGGACAGTTATCAGCCCCAGCATTTT. This sequence encodes CAWSADSYQPQHF.

The chain recombines TRBV5-4 with TRBJ2-2; 7 bases are a match to TRBD1. This CDR3 is built from 16 residues. V trimming: 4 bases; J trimming: 3 bases; junction bases outside the gene matches: 9. The germline CDR1 and CDR2 sequences are SGHNT and YYREEE (reference sequence). The CDR3 sequence is CASSDPGTEHTGELFF. CDR3 bases: TGTGCCAGCAGCGACCCCGGGACAGAGCACACCGGGGAGCTGTTTTTT.

The chain employs TRBV10-3 and TRBJ1-2; 8 bases line up with TRBD1. Germline-derived CDR1 and CDR2 are ENHRY and SYGVKD. The CDR3 length is 14 residues. Losses at the gene ends were 5 bases for V and 2 bases for J; bases not matched to a gene: 4. Written as DNA, the CDR3 is TGTGCCATCAGTCCAGGGGGCGCCAACTATGGCTACACCTTC. It is translated as CAISPGGANYGYTF.

The V gene is TRBV10-2, the J gene TRBJ2-2; TRBD2 agrees at 15 bases. Germline CDR1 and CDR2: WSHSY and SAAADI. CDR3 length: 18 amino acids. The V segment lost 2 bases and the J segment 6 bases; nucleotides outside the gene matches: 7. The CDR3 coding sequence is TGCGCCAGCAGTGAGAGGACTAGCGGGGGGGCGAGGGCCGGGGAGCTGTTTTTT. Protein sequence: CASSERTSGGARAGELFF.

This clone was detected only a few times. The chain combines TRBV12-3 or TRBV12-4 with TRBJ1-2, with 8 bases that match TRBD1. V lost 7 bases, J lost 2 bases, and 3 bases stayed unmatched. The CDR3 sequence is 13 residues long. CDR3 sequence: CASNQGANYGYTF. The CDR3 DNA reads TGTGCCAGCAATCAGGGGGCGAACTATGGCTACACCTTC.

The chain uses TRBV2 and TRBJ1-1; 11 bases line up with TRBD1. V shed 6 bases and J 4 bases; nucleotides not matched to a gene: 4. The CDR3 runs to 14 residues. Germline values: CDR1 SNHLY, CDR2 FYNNEI. CDR3 bases: TGTGCCAGCAGGGGGACAGGGGGTTTCACTGAAGCTTTCTTT. Residues: CASRGTGGFTEAFF. The full variable domain, rest sourced from reference TRBV2 and TRBJ1-1, is EPEVTQTPSHQVTQMGQEVILRCVPISNHLYFYWYRQILGQKVEFLVSFYNNEISEKSEIFDDQFSVERPDGSNFTLKIRSTKLEDSAMYFCASRGTGGFTEAFFGQGTRLTVV.

The chain links TRBV19 to TRBJ1-5, with a possible D match to TRBD1 (5 bases). Trimming removed 7 bases from V and 6 bases from J, with 13 bases in between. The length of the CDR3 is 13 residues. Germline loops: CDR1 LNHDA, CDR2 SQIVND (reference sequence). CDR3 sequence reads: CASKGGAGQPQHF. DNA for the CDR3: TGTGCCAGTAAGGGAGGGGCCGGTCAGCCCCAGCATTTT. Filled out from reference TRBV19 and TRBJ1-5, the complete variable domain reads DGGITQSPKYLFRKEGQNVTLSCEQNLNHDAMYWYRQDPGQGLRLIYYSQIVNDFQKGDIAEGYSVSREKKESFPLTVTSAQKNPTAFYLCASKGGAGQPQHFGDGTRLSIL.

The chain couples TRBV6-5 to TRBJ2-2; 8 nucleotides align to TRBD1. Germline lookup yields CDR1 MNHEY and CDR2 SVGAGI. The CDR3 covers 16 residues. V shed 1 base and J 8 bases; nucleotides not matched to a gene: 9. In DNA form, the CDR3 reads TGTGCCAGCAGTTACTTCAGACAGGGGAGTTGGGGGGAGCTGTTTTTT. The encoded protein is CASSYFRQGSWGELFF.

Of note for this clone: Other DNA sequences in this sample translate to the same CDR3. This chain connects TRBV11-2 to TRBJ1-1; D gene ambiguous. The CDR3 has 13 residues. Germline lookup yields CDR1 SGHAT and CDR2 FQNNGV. Trimming pared 8 bases from V and 1 base from J, leaving 11 bases between. CDR3 residues: CASSRGPNTEAFF. DNA of the CDR3: TGTGCCAGCTCCCGCGGGCCGAACACTGAAGCTTTCTTT.

In this sample, this clone turned up once. The rearrangement links TRBV2 to TRBJ2-2, with 10 bases aligning to TRBD1. The CDR3 is made up of 15 amino acids. Trimming cost V 0 bases and J 5 bases; bases outside gene matches: 0. Germline V gives CDR1 SNHLY, CDR2 FYNNEI. CDR3 amino acids: CASSEAGQGTGELFF. The CDR3 region has the DNA TGTGCCAGCAGTGAAGCGGGACAGGGGACCGGGGAGCTGTTTTTT.

This clone appeared once. The CDR3 is CASRGPYNEQFF. In nucleotides, the CDR3 is TGTGCCAGTAGGGGCCCTTACAATGAGCAGTTCTTC. The V call is TRBV19, the J call TRBJ2-1; D is ambiguous. The V gene's germline CDR1 is LNHDA and CDR2 SQIVND (reference sequence). The CDR3 runs to 12 residues. V lost 6 bases and J 4 bases, leaving 7 bases between the germline ends.

The chain employs TRBV3-1 (or the pseudogene TRBV3-2) and TRBJ1-2, with D perhaps TRBD1 (6 bases). CDR3 length equals 15 residues. The germline V gene encodes CDR1 LGHDT and CDR2 YNNKEL (reference sequence). Trimming shortened V by 1 base and J by 2 bases, and 11 bases separated the two germline ends. CDR3 sequence: CASSQVRGMNYGYTF. The CDR3 DNA reads as TGTGCCAGCAGCCAAGTGAGGGGGATGAACTATGGCTACACCTTC.

V is TRBV4-1 and J is TRBJ2-3; D is uncertain. Germline CDR1 is MGHRA and CDR2 is YSYEKL. The CDR3 runs 17 residues. V lost 4 bases and J lost 6, with 23 bases in between. This CDR3 reads CASSPQGVSVPSDTQYF. CDR3 in DNA: TGCGCCAGCAGCCCACAAGGAGTCAGCGTTCCTTCGGATACGCAGTATTTT.

As for this clone: In the same sample, other DNA sequences code for this CDR3. The chain employs TRBV18 and TRBJ1-1; a weak D match, TRBD1 (6 bases). Trimming pared 6 bases from V and 1 base from J, leaving 12 bases between. The germline V gene encodes CDR1 KGHSH and CDR2 LQKENI. The CDR3 contains 14 residues. CDR3 nucleotide sequence: TGTGCCAGCTCGCCAGGGGCCGGGAACACTGAAGCTTTCTTT. It translates to CASSPGAGNTEAFF.

The chain uses TRBV11-3 and TRBJ2-1; tentative D call: TRBD1 (6 bases). The germline V gene encodes CDR1 SGHNT and CDR2 YENEEA. CDR3 length equals 15 residues. Deletions cut 1 base from V and 4 bases from J, with 11 bases between. The CDR3 DNA follows: TGTGCCAGCAGCTTAGGGGGGCAAGGGTACAATGAGCAGTTCTTC. This gives the protein CASSLGGQGYNEQFF.

This clone was seen at least ten times. The chain joins TRBV6-5 to TRBJ1-3, with D unresolved. The CDR3 loop spans 15 amino acids. V was clipped by 6 bases and J by 0 bases, with 12 bases between them. Germline V gives CDR1 MNHEY, CDR2 SVGAGI. CDR3 coding DNA: TGTGCCAGCAGCCCCACGCGGGTCTCTGGAAACACCATATATTTT. Residues: CASSPTRVSGNTIYF.

The DNA for the CDR3 is TGCGCCAGCAGTGAGTCGGGTGGGGGCGTTGAGACCCAGTACTTC. It translates to CASSESGGGVETQYF. This chain connects TRBV10-1 to TRBJ2-5, with D maybe TRBD1 (6 bases). V lost 0 bases and J 5 bases, leaving 13 bases between the germline ends. Germline V gene sequence: CDR1 WNHNN, CDR2 SYGVQD (reference sequence). The CDR3 runs to 15 residues.

The chain has TRBV6-2 or TRBV6-3 and TRBJ1-2, with D possibly being TRBD1 (5 bases). The CDR3 contains 15 residues. The V gene lost 5 bases and the J gene lost 4 bases, with 17 bases spanning the gap. Germline CDR1 is MNHEY and CDR2 is SVGEGT. CDR3: CASSPGEGPGYGYTF. DNA for the CDR3: TGTGCCAGCAGTCCGGGGGAGGGCCCAGGCTATGGCTACACCTTC.